This passage covers 28 T cell receptor beta chains from one sample sequenced in a study of graft-versus-host responses after intestinal transplantation (dated by TCRdb to 2020 to 2023). For these TCRs, the target antigens are not known. The method was the immunoSEQ multiplex PCR assay. Entries here come from immuneACCESS through TCRdb and include only in-frame sequences with V and J called. Some clones fail to appear in such tables; in the studies checked, an unresolved V gene covers under half of the shortfall, and the cause of the remainder is unknown. The sample includes tens of thousands of clones, with roughly 94% observed a single time. Less than 0.65% of the sample is taken by the ten largest. The meaning of the sample's time point label: cells obtained before transplantation from donor or recipient. The specimen was unstimulated CD8+ T cells sorted from spleen or lymph node cells, collected before intestinal transplant. These receptors came from a human donor who received an intestinal transplant.

The CDR3 sequence: CASSQRGLAGGPRESDTQYF. As DNA, the CDR3 is TGCGCCAGCAGCCAAAGGGGGCTAGCGGGAGGGCCTCGGGAGTCAGATACGCAGTATTTT. This chain links TRBV4-1 with TRBJ2-3; TRBD2 matches at 12 bases. The germline CDR1 and CDR2 sequences are MGHRA and YSYEKL. The CDR3 spans 20 residues. V lost 2 bases and J lost 4; bases outside the gene matches: 16.

DNA of the CDR3: TGTGCCAGCAGTCGTGAGACAGGGGAGGAAGATGAGCAGTTCTTC. Translation: CASSRETGEEDEQFF. The J gene is TRBJ2-1, the V gene TRBV28, with 8 bases fitting TRBD1. The CDR3 consists of 15 residues. Per germline, CDR1 MDHEN and CDR2 SYDVKM. Germline trimming cut 5 bases from V and 8 bases from J; bases unmatched to any gene: 11.

The chain uses TRBV15 and TRBJ2-1; D is unclear. Per the germline V gene, CDR1 is LNHNV and CDR2 is YYDKDF (reference sequence). V lost 0 bases and J lost 6, with 6 bases in between. The CDR3 totals 13 residues. This CDR3 reads CATSRDRRNEQFF. The CDR3 DNA reads as TGTGCCACCAGCAGAGATCGCCGCAATGAGCAGTTCTTC.

The chain recombines TRBV6-1 with TRBJ2-7; 9 bases match TRBD1. CDR1 and CDR2 (germline): MNHNS, SASEGT. V lost 6 bases and J lost 2; bases outside the gene matches: 2. The CDR3 length is 13 residues. This chain's CDR3 is CASSWDRAYEQYF. CDR3 DNA: TGTGCCAGCAGCTGGGACAGGGCCTACGAGCAGTACTTC.

The chain joins TRBV4-1 to TRBJ2-7, with TRBD2 identical over 10 bases. J gave up 1 base and V 0 bases, and 3 bases lay outside the gene matches. The CDR3 covers 16 residues. Germline values: CDR1 MGHRA, CDR2 YSYEKL. The chain's CDR3 is CASSQETSGASYEQYF. The CDR3 DNA reads TGCGCCAGCAGCCAAGAAACTAGCGGGGCATCCTACGAGCAGTACTTC.

V gene TRBV7-9 combines with J gene TRBJ2-1, with 11 nucleotides matching TRBD2. V lost 5 bases to trimming and J lost 9 bases; unmatched junction nucleotides: 9. Germline values: CDR1 SEHNR, CDR2 FQNEAQ (reference sequence). CDR3 length: 15 amino acids. The CDR3 sequence is CASSQLAGVLSEQFF. In nucleotides, the CDR3 is TGTGCCAGCAGCCAACTAGCGGGAGTTTTAAGTGAGCAGTTCTTC.

The rearrangement joins TRBV30 to TRBJ2-1; tentatively, D is TRBD1 (5 bases). V lost 2 bases to trimming and J lost 3 bases, with 5 bases between them. CDR1 is GTSNPN and CDR2 is SVGIG in the germline V gene (reference sequence). The CDR3 sequence is 12 residues long. The DNA of the CDR3 is TGTGCCTGGAGTCAGGGCTACAATGAGCAGTTCTTC. Its protein is CAWSQGYNEQFF.

The chain joins TRBV2 to TRBJ2-7; 10 bases are a match to TRBD1. Germline lookup yields CDR1 SNHLY and CDR2 FYNNEI. Unmatched junction bases numbered 5, after V lost 10 bases and J lost 5 bases. This CDR3 contains 12 residues. CDR3 sequence: CAIRTGGNEQYF. In DNA, the CDR3 is TGTGCCATTAGGACAGGGGGTAACGAGCAGTACTTC. Filled out from reference TRBV2 and TRBJ2-7, the complete variable domain reads EPEVTQTPSHQVTQMGQEVILRCVPISNHLYFYWYRQILGQKVEFLVSFYNNEISEKSEIFDDQFSVERPDGSNFTLKIRSTKLEDSAMYFCAIRTGGNEQYFGPGTRLTVT.

The chain uses TRBV6-5 and TRBJ2-5, with D maybe TRBD2 (7 bases). Trimming pared 5 bases from V and 5 bases from J, leaving 15 bases between. This CDR3 is 14 amino acids long. Per germline, CDR1 MNHEY and CDR2 SVGAGI. The CDR3 region has the DNA TGTGCCAGCAGTGAATTCGGGGGGCTGGAGACCCAGTACTTC. Protein sequence: CASSEFGGLETQYF.

The J gene is TRBJ2-5, the V gene TRBV10-1, with D perhaps assigned TRBD1 or TRBD2 (5 bases each). CDR3 size: 14 residues. Trimming pared 0 bases from V and 4 bases from J, leaving 9 bases between. CDR1 and CDR2 from the germline V gene are WNHNN and SYGVQD (reference sequence). Written as DNA, the CDR3 is TGCGCCAGCAGTGAGTCAGGGGCGGGAGAGACCCAGTACTTC. It codes for CASSESGAGETQYF.

The V gene is TRBV19, the J gene TRBJ2-5, with TRBD2 as a possible D gene (6 bases). CDR1 is LNHDA and CDR2 is SQIVND in the germline V gene (reference sequence). The CDR3 consists of 16 residues. V was trimmed by 5 bases and J by 5 bases, leaving 21 bases between them. The CDR3 sequence is CASSSPGGVGTETQYF. Written as DNA, the CDR3 is TGTGCCAGTAGTTCTCCCGGGGGAGTCGGCACGGAGACCCAGTACTTC.

The chain has TRBV14 and TRBJ2-3, with TRBD2 as a possible D gene (5 bases). Germline V CDR1 and CDR2: SGHDN, FVKESK. Trimming stripped 4 bases from V and 4 bases from J, with 18 bases between. The CDR3 is made up of 16 amino acids. The DNA for the CDR3 is TGTGCCAGCAGCCCGCAGCTCCGGACCGGGGCAGATACGCAGTATTTT. Its translation is CASSPQLRTGADTQYF.

The chain carries TRBV5-6 and TRBJ2-7; D may correspond to TRBD1 or TRBD2 (5 bases each). This CDR3 is 16 amino acids long. Germline V gene sequence: CDR1 SGHDT, CDR2 YYEEEE. The V end was cut by 0 bases, the J end by 3 bases, with 16 bases between. In DNA form, the CDR3 reads TGTGCCAGCAGCTTGGCCAACGGGCCAGGGAGCTACGAGCAGTACTTC. Residues: CASSLANGPGSYEQYF.

In regard to this clone: Other DNA sequences in this sample translate to the same CDR3. The chain links TRBV28 to TRBJ1-5; TRBD1 might be the D (5 bases). This CDR3 is built from 15 residues. CDR1 and CDR2 from the germline V gene are MDHEN and SYDVKM. V was shortened by 3 bases and J by 4 bases, with 13 bases between the two germline ends. The CDR3, as DNA: TGTGCCAGCAGTTTTGCAGGGCTGTCGAATCAGCCCCAGCATTTT. Its protein is CASSFAGLSNQPQHF.

Notes on this clone: Other DNA sequences in this specimen translate into the identical CDR3. The CDR3 DNA reads TGTGCCAGCAGCTCCGGTGGTCTCTCCTACGAGCAGTACTTC. Protein product: CASSSGGLSYEQYF. The genes are TRBV7-9 and TRBJ2-7; no clear D gene. The CDR3 spans 14 residues. Looked up from germline, CDR1 is SEHNR and CDR2 is FQNEAQ (reference sequence). The V end was cut by 4 bases, the J end by 0 bases, with 10 bases between.

The genes are TRBV9 and TRBJ1-1; 7 positions match TRBD1. The V segment lost 1 base and the J segment 11 bases; nucleotides outside the gene matches: 20. The CDR3 spans 17 residues. Germline V lookup: CDR1 SGDLS, CDR2 YYNGEE. CDR3 nucleotide sequence: TGTGCCAGCAGCGTAAGGGACAGAAGAGAAGGAGATAGTTCGGCTTTCTTT. Translating it yields CASSVRDRREGDSSAFF.

V gene TRBV11-1 combines with J gene TRBJ1-1; TRBD1 is a possible D gene (5 bases). Germline-derived CDR1 and CDR2 are SGHAT and FQDESV (reference sequence). This CDR3 has 15 residues. Trimming removed 5 bases from V and 1 base from J, with 14 bases in between. CDR3 residues: CASSLVGEENTEAFF. DNA for the CDR3: TGTGCCAGCAGCCTCGTGGGGGAGGAGAACACTGAAGCTTTCTTT.

The CDR3, as DNA: TGCGCCAGCAGCCAAGCTATGGAGTTGGGCTCCTACGAGCAGTACTTC. Encoded protein: CASSQAMELGSYEQYF. The chain joins TRBV4-1 to TRBJ2-7, with D hard to call. CDR1 MGHRA and CDR2 YSYEKL come from the germline V gene. V lost 1 base and J 0 bases, leaving 13 bases between the germline ends. The CDR3 has 16 amino acids.

V is TRBV10-1 and J is TRBJ2-7, with a possible D match to TRBD1 (5 bases). Germline lookup yields CDR1 WNHNN and CDR2 SYGVQD (reference sequence). V gave up 4 bases and J gave up 5 bases, with 15 bases separating them. The CDR3 length is 14 residues. The CDR3 reads CASSGTGNPHEQYF. DNA for the CDR3: TGCGCCAGCAGTGGCACAGGAAATCCCCACGAGCAGTACTTC.

CDR3 nucleotides: TGTGCCAGTTCGGGACTAGCGGGAGGGGGTACAGATACGCAGTATTTT. This sequence encodes CASSGLAGGGTDTQYF. The chain recombines TRBV9 with TRBJ2-3; 16 positions match TRBD2. The CDR3 runs 16 residues. V was clipped by 8 bases and J by 3 bases; unmatched bases: 6. Germline lookup yields CDR1 SGDLS and CDR2 YYNGEE. Variable domain in full (rest from reference TRBV9 and TRBJ2-3): DSGVTQTPKHLITATGQRVTLRCSPRSGDLSVYWYQQSLDQGLQFLIQYYNGEERAKGNILERFSAQQFPDLHSELNLSSLELGDSALYFCASSGLAGGGTDTQYFGPGTRLTVL.

The chain links TRBV28 to TRBJ1-1; TRBD1 is a possible D gene (5 bases). CDR1 is MDHEN and CDR2 is SYDVKM in the germline V gene. V dropped 2 bases and J dropped 5 bases, with 15 bases sitting between them. The CDR3 has 15 residues. Here the CDR3 DNA reads TGTGCCAGCAGTTTAGGGGCCCAGGGATGGACTGAAGCTTTCTTT. This translates into CASSLGAQGWTEAFF.

This clone appeared a single time. This chain joins TRBV27 and TRBJ2-3; TRBD2 aligns across 8 bases. V was pared by 4 bases and J by 2 bases, with 8 bases of the junction left unmatched. Germline V gene lookup returns CDR1 MNHEY and CDR2 SMNVEV (reference sequence). This CDR3 is built from 16 residues. CDR3 DNA sequence: TGTGCCAGCAGTTCAATACTAGCGGAGTTCACAGATACGCAGTATTTT. Translated: CASSSILAEFTDTQYF.

The chain carries TRBV11-2 and TRBJ1-1, with a tentative D call TRBD1 (5 bases). Germline V lookup: CDR1 SGHAT, CDR2 FQNNGV. There are 15 residues in the CDR3. V was clipped by 1 base and J by 1 base, with 10 bases between them. CDR3 in DNA: TGTGCCAGCAGCTTAGTGTACGGGACGAACACTGAAGCTTTCTTT. It translates to CASSLVYGTNTEAFF.

V is TRBV5-1 and J is TRBJ1-2; 7 bases align to TRBD1. CDR3 size: 16 residues. Looked up from germline, CDR1 is SGHRS and CDR2 is YFSETQ. J was trimmed by 0 bases and V by 4 bases; bases with no gene match: 9. This chain's CDR3 is CASSITWDSANYGYTF. In DNA, the CDR3 is TGCGCCAGCAGCATCACTTGGGACAGCGCTAACTATGGCTACACCTTC.

In this sample, this clone turned up once. This sequence joins TRBV30 and TRBJ2-2, with TRBD1 as a possible D gene (5 bases). V was clipped by 4 bases and J by 3 bases, with 12 bases between them. Germline V lookup: CDR1 GTSNPN, CDR2 SVGIG (reference sequence). The CDR3 is made up of 14 amino acids. The CDR3: CAWTTAIDTGELFF. The CDR3 DNA reads TGTGCCTGGACGACAGCGATAGACACCGGGGAGCTGTTTTTT.

The V gene is TRBV28, the J gene TRBJ2-5; no clear D. Germline V CDR1 and CDR2: MDHEN, SYDVKM. CDR3 length: 15 amino acids. V was clipped by 3 bases and J by 4 bases, with 15 bases between them. Written as DNA, the CDR3 is TGTGCCAGCAGTTTGATTGCGGCCCTTGGAGAGACCCAGTACTTC. Translated: CASSLIAALGETQYF.

The V call is TRBV29-1, the J call TRBJ2-2, with 16 bases identical to TRBD2. CDR1 is SQVTM and CDR2 is ANQGSEA in the germline V gene. The junction had 11 bases not matched to a gene; V was cut back by 7 bases and J by 3 bases. The CDR3 has 18 amino acids. The CDR3 sequence: CSARFGTSGRGYTGELFF. The CDR3 nucleotides are TGCAGCGCACGCTTCGGGACTAGCGGGAGGGGGTACACCGGGGAGCTGTTTTTT.

This chain uses TRBV5-6 with TRBJ2-7, with D possibly being TRBD2 (5 bases). This CDR3 region has 12 residues. V lost 4 bases and J lost 11, with 16 bases in between. Germline V gene sequence: CDR1 SGHDT, CDR2 YYEEEE. The CDR3 DNA follows: TGTGCCAGCAGCCTGCCGGGGAAAGTAGAGTACTTC. It translates to CASSLPGKVEYF.